Each of the 10 T cell receptor beta chains below was sequenced from the same sample in a study of STAT5B mutations in CD4+ large granular lymphocyte leukemia. Sequenced by immunoSEQ multiplex PCR; TCRdb stores in-frame clones only, minus some. Here the sample spans tens of thousands of clones, 65% to 70% being singletons. The material sequenced was CD4+ T cells from blood buffy coats. The receptors were sampled from a human donor in good health.

The chain combines TRBV5-6 with TRBJ1-6; perhaps TRBD1 as D (5 bases). The CDR3 length is 15 residues. The germline V gene has CDR1 SGHDT and CDR2 YYEEEE. Trimming cost V 5 bases and J 9 bases, with 18 bases left between them. The CDR3 sequence is CASRLGQQGVSPLHF. The CDR3, as DNA: TGTGCCAGCAGGCTTGGCCAGCAGGGCGTTTCACCCCTCCACTTT.

The rearrangement links TRBV27 to TRBJ1-4; TRBD1 aligns across 8 bases. This CDR3 comprises 15 residues. The V and J ends lost 5 bases and 4 bases, in that order; junction bases with no gene match: 6. Germline V gives CDR1 MNHEY, CDR2 SMNVEV (reference sequence). CDR3 region: CASSRRDRFNEKLFF. The CDR3 nucleotides are TGTGCCAGCAGTCGACGGGACAGGTTTAATGAAAAACTGTTTTTT.

There are a few counts of this clone. This rearrangement joins TRBV10-3 to TRBJ1-1; D may be TRBD1 (5 bases). The germline V gene encodes CDR1 ENHRY and CDR2 SYGVKD. This CDR3 has 13 residues. V was pared by 11 bases and J by 3 bases, with 16 bases between. CDR3 sequence: CASHGASHTEAFF. CDR3 in DNA: TGTGCCTCCCACGGGGCTTCACACACTGAAGCTTTCTTT.

This sequence joins TRBV4-1 and TRBJ2-3; D may be TRBD1 (6 bases). This CDR3 has 15 residues. V lost 2 bases and J 2 bases, leaving 11 bases between the germline ends. Germline V gene data show CDR1 as MGHRA and CDR2 as YSYEKL. The CDR3 spells CASSQQTGYTDTQYF. CDR3 nucleotides: TGCGCCAGCAGCCAACAAACAGGGTACACAGATACGCAGTATTTT.

The rearrangement joins TRBV6-4 to TRBJ2-1, with 12 bases lining up with TRBD1. Germline CDR1 and CDR2: MRHNA and SNTAGT. V shed 3 bases and J 10 bases; nucleotides not matched to a gene: 7. The CDR3 spans 15 residues. The CDR3 here is CASSERDRGLREQFF. CDR3 coding DNA: TGTGCCAGCAGTGAGCGGGACAGGGGGCTCAGGGAGCAGTTCTTC.

The rearrangement links TRBV19 to TRBJ2-2; 7 bases are a match to TRBD1. Germline loops: CDR1 LNHDA, CDR2 SQIVND (reference sequence). J was trimmed by 0 bases and V by 7 bases; bases with no gene match: 8. This CDR3 is 16 amino acids long. DNA of the CDR3: TGTGCCAGTACTTTCTCAACAGGGGCGAACACCGGGGAGCTGTTTTTT. This gives the protein CASTFSTGANTGELFF.

This clone was found a few times. This sequence joins TRBV7-9 and TRBJ1-1; D gene unclear. The V end lost 1 base, the J end lost 8 bases, and 8 bases lay between the germline ends. Germline CDR1 SEHNR, CDR2 FQNEAQ (reference sequence). This CDR3 contains 12 residues. The CDR3 region has the DNA TGTGCCAGCAGCTTAGGTTCGTCAGAAGCTTTCTTT. Residues: CASSLGSSEAFF.

The rearrangement uses TRBV4-3 and TRBJ1-2; D is ambiguous. V lost 0 bases to trimming and J lost 8 bases, with 16 bases between them. The CDR3 loop spans 15 amino acids. The germline V gene encodes CDR1 LGHNA and CDR2 YSLEER. CDR3 region: CASSQDLATYGGYTF. CDR3 DNA sequence: TGCGCCAGCAGCCAAGATTTGGCGACGTACGGAGGCTACACCTTC.

The CDR3 nucleotides read TGTGCCAGCAGTGAACGCGTGGGGTGGGGACATAGCACAGATACGCAGTATTTT. This translates into CASSERVGWGHSTDTQYF. The chain has TRBV25-1 and TRBJ2-3; weak D call: TRBD1 (6 bases). The CDR3 spans 18 residues. From germline, CDR1 is MGHDK and CDR2 SYGVNS. The ends were cut back, 2 bases at V and 0 bases at J, with 18 bases in the middle.

In this sample, this clone turned up once. The chain has TRBV5-1 and TRBJ2-1; D ambiguous. Per germline, CDR1 SGHRS and CDR2 YFSETQ. CDR3 length: 14 residues. The ends were cut back, 5 bases at V and 6 bases at J, with 15 bases in the middle. CDR3 sequence reads: CASSSLAETNEQFF. In nucleotides, the CDR3 is TGCGCCAGCAGTAGTCTGGCGGAGACCAATGAGCAGTTCTTC.